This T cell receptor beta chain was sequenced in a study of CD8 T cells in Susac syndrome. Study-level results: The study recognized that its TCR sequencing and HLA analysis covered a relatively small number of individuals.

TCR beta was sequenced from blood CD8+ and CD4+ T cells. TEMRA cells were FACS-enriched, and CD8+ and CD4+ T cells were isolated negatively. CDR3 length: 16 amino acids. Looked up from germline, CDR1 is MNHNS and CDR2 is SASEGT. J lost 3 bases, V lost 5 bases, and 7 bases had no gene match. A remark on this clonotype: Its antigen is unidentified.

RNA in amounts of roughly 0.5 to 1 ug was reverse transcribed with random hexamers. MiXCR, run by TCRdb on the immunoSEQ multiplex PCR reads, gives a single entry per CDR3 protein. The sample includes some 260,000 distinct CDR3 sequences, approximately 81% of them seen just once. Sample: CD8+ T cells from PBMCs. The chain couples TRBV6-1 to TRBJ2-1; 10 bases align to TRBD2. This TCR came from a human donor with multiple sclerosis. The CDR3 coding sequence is TGTGCCAGCAGTCTTCGGACTAGCGGAGGCTACAATGAGCAGTTCTTC. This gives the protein CASSLRTSGGYNEQFF.